This T cell receptor beta chain is drawn from a study of T cell responses to AZD1222 COVID-19 vaccine. Study-wide results and caveats: Possibly, clonal diversity was underestimated; donors were largely white British and included more females.

Data came from immunoSEQ multiplex PCR; TCRdb stores just in-frame clones and leaves some out. In the table there are over 200,000 clones, roughly 94% of which are singletons. The CDR3 totals 15 residues. The germline V gene has CDR1 MDHEN and CDR2 SYDVKM. V was trimmed by 5 bases and J by 1 base, leaving 14 bases between them. Of note for this clone: Its specificity is not known.

The material was peripheral blood, obtained 28 days after the second dose of the MenACWY control vaccine. V is TRBV28 and J is TRBJ1-1, with a possible D match to TRBD1 (6 bases). The TCR originated in an adult who received the MenACWY meningococcal vaccine as a control. The CDR3 bases are TGTGCCAGCAGTGCGCCTACACAGGGGAACACTGAAGCTTTCTTT. Protein sequence: CASSAPTQGNTEAFF.